The 7 T cell receptor beta chains given below trace back to one sample, sequenced in a study of shared T cell receptors in the human thymus (dated by TCRdb to 2020 to 2023). Preparation of the library involved the immunoSEQ multiplex PCR assay. The table comes from immuneACCESS by way of TCRdb, which keeps in-frame sequences with V and J called. Part of the clones is missing from these tables; in studies checked, under half for an unresolved V gene and the rest for unknown reasons. This sample has hundreds of thousands of clones in its table, and 85% to 90% of those were observed once. The ten largest account for 0.008% to 0.011% of the sample. These data were also filed under a second study, of human thymus T cells.

The sequenced material came from thymocytes. These TCRs come from a boy younger than two with a congenital heart defect. Donor details come from another sample of the same person, matched by shared clones.

This rearrangement joins TRBV7-2 to TRBJ2-7, with 10 positions matching TRBD2. Trimming at V came to 7 bases and at J to 7 bases, leaving 10 bases not matched to a gene. CDR1 is SGHTA and CDR2 is FQGNSA in the germline V gene. The CDR3 extends over 14 amino acids. DNA for the CDR3: TGTGCCAGCATGGGGAGAGCGGGAGGGCGAGAGCAGTACTTC. It yields the protein CASMGRAGGREQYF.

This chain links TRBV6-1 with TRBJ1-3; TRBD1 matches 7 bases. The germline CDR1 and CDR2 sequences are MNHNS and SASEGT. CDR3 length equals 15 residues. Trimming at V came to 4 bases and at J to 0 bases, leaving 3 bases not matched to a gene. The CDR3 sequence is CASSGRDSSGNTIYF. The CDR3 DNA is TGTGCCAGCAGTGGCCGGGACAGCTCTGGAAACACCATATATTTT.

The V and J genes are TRBV9 and TRBJ2-3, with 12 positions matching TRBD2. The V and J ends lost 4 bases and 1 base, in that order; junction bases with no gene match: 13. The CDR3 runs 19 residues. Germline CDR1 is SGDLS and CDR2 is YYNGEE. Written as DNA, the CDR3 is TGTGCCAGCAGCCCACGACTAGCGGGAGCGAACAGACGCACAGATACGCAGTATTTT. Its protein product is CASSPRLAGANRRTDTQYF. Combining the CDR3 with reference TRBV9 and TRBJ2-3 gives the whole variable domain DSGVTQTPKHLITATGQRVTLRCSPRSGDLSVYWYQQSLDQGLQFLIQYYNGEERAKGNILERFSAQQFPDLHSELNLSSLELGDSALYFCASSPRLAGANRRTDTQYFGPGTRLTVL.

The chain has TRBV9 and TRBJ2-3; TRBD2 matches 15 bases. This CDR3 is 19 amino acids long. Per germline, CDR1 SGDLS and CDR2 YYNGEE. V lost 0 bases to trimming and J lost 2 bases; unmatched junction nucleotides: 7. The CDR3 coding sequence is TGTGCCAGCAGCGTAGAAGGGACTAGCGGGAGGAACTACACAGATACGCAGTATTTT. Its translation is CASSVEGTSGRNYTDTQYF.

This rearrangement joins TRBV7-2 to TRBJ2-7, with 14 bases lining up with TRBD2. The J segment lost 6 bases and the V segment lost 4 bases, leaving 2 bases of the junction unmatched. The germline gives CDR1 SGHTA, CDR2 FQGNSA. The CDR3 consists of 14 residues. The CDR3 region has the DNA TGTGCCAGCAGCTATGGGACTAGCGGGAGCGAGCAGTACTTC. It is translated as CASSYGTSGSEQYF.

The chain recombines TRBV6-1 with TRBJ2-1; D is unresolved. Trimming removed 7 bases from V and 0 bases from J, with 10 bases in between. CDR1 and CDR2 from the germline V gene are MNHNS and SASEGT. The CDR3 has 14 residues. CDR3 residues: CASIRNYSYNEQFF. As DNA, the CDR3 is TGTGCCAGCATCCGGAACTACTCCTACAATGAGCAGTTCTTC.

The chain joins TRBV5-4 to TRBJ1-1; 9 nucleotides align to TRBD1. The CDR3 contains 17 residues. The trim removed 3 bases at V and 0 bases at J, leaving 9 bases unmatched. CDR1 SGHNT and CDR2 YYREEE come from the germline V gene (reference sequence). CDR3: CASSYGQGRWVNTEAFF. CDR3 bases: TGTGCCAGCAGCTATGGACAGGGGAGGTGGGTGAACACTGAAGCTTTCTTT.